A selection of T cell receptor beta chains follows, all from one sample in a study of T-cell reconstitution after alpha-beta-depleted transplantation in children. TCRdb independently ran MiXCR on the PCR reads; one entry per CDR3 protein. Of some 150,000 distinct CDR3 sequences in the sample, 7.5% to 9% were seen once. Sample: PBMCs, mostly from graft donor cells, taken 180 days after TCRalphabeta/CD19-depleted stem cell transplant. These receptors came from a female patient aged 2-9 years who had a stem cell transplant for congenital amegakaryocytic thrombocytopenia, so the T cells may come from the graft donor. CDR3s include the opening cysteine and the closing phenylalanine or tryptophan. The order of the fields is CDR3 protein, J gene, V gene.

CDR3 protein: CASSLLTGLPEAFF; J gene: TRBJ1-1; V gene: TRBV7-2
CDR3 protein: CASSPSNNEQFF; J gene: TRBJ2-1; V gene: TRBV12-3/TRBV12-4
CDR3 protein: CASSLAGRQPSSYEQYF; J gene: TRBJ2-7; V gene: TRBV5-6
CDR3 protein: CASSLGQQGGQYF; J gene: TRBJ2-7; V gene: TRBV7-8
CDR3 protein: CAISATSGTSETQYF; J gene: TRBJ2-5; V gene: TRBV10-3
CDR3 protein: CASSTDSGRSYEQYF; J gene: TRBJ2-7; V gene: TRBV11-1
CDR3 protein: CASSPQPDRNTEAFF; J gene: TRBJ1-1; V gene: TRBV6-2/TRBV6-3
CDR3 protein: CSASIQETQYF; J gene: TRBJ2-5; V gene: TRBV20-1
CDR3 protein: CASSREGAHEKLFF; J gene: TRBJ1-4; V gene: TRBV7-9
CDR3 protein: CASSLVLLRDSGNTIYF; J gene: TRBJ1-3; V gene: TRBV11-2
CDR3 protein: CSAELRLGYNEQFF; J gene: TRBJ2-1; V gene: TRBV20-1
CDR3 protein: CASSFDGTPGRQPQHF; J gene: TRBJ1-5; V gene: TRBV5-5
CDR3 protein: CASSYSSGANTGELFF; J gene: TRBJ2-2; V gene: TRBV11-2
CDR3 protein: CATCQDWGALEQYF; J gene: TRBJ2-7; V gene: TRBV3-1
CDR3 protein: CASKNSPGIFKNTGELFF; J gene: TRBJ2-2; V gene: TRBV28
CDR3 protein: CASSRSESSYNEQFF; J gene: TRBJ2-1; V gene: TRBV4-3
CDR3 protein: CASSPPGGRGDEQYF; J gene: TRBJ2-7; V gene: TRBV18
CDR3 protein: CSVLQGVAAYEQYF; J gene: TRBJ2-7; V gene: TRBV29-1
CDR3 protein: CSARWGLAGGNEQFF; J gene: TRBJ2-1; V gene: TRBV20-1
CDR3 protein: CAIRTGTGSTDTQYF; J gene: TRBJ2-3; V gene: TRBV10-3
CDR3 protein: CASSLSPSGAYEQYF; J gene: TRBJ2-7; V gene: TRBV7-2
CDR3 protein: CASSSSMTGETQYF; J gene: TRBJ2-5; V gene: TRBV5-1
CDR3 protein: CAISRDRDGEQYF; J gene: TRBJ2-7; V gene: TRBV10-3
CDR3 protein: CASSSPGTGFQPQHF; J gene: TRBJ1-5; V gene: TRBV28
CDR3 protein: CASSLLVGEQYF; J gene: TRBJ2-7; V gene: TRBV28
CDR3 protein: CASSQEGRVGELFF; J gene: TRBJ2-2; V gene: TRBV4-3
CDR3 protein: CASSYSGGAVRDTQYF; J gene: TRBJ2-3; V gene: TRBV6-2/TRBV6-3
CDR3 protein: CAIADGVGEETQYF; J gene: TRBJ2-5; V gene: TRBV10-3
CDR3 protein: CASSLGGQGATEAFF; J gene: TRBJ1-1; V gene: TRBV5-1
CDR3 protein: CASSLQNNEQFF; J gene: TRBJ2-1; V gene: TRBV12-3/TRBV12-4
CDR3 protein: CSVEERSQRETIYF; J gene: TRBJ1-3; V gene: TRBV29-1
CDR3 protein: CASKTGPDTGELFF; J gene: TRBJ2-2; V gene: TRBV5-5
CDR3 protein: CATSRDRVYYEQYF; J gene: TRBJ2-7; V gene: TRBV15
CDR3 protein: CASSTGTGVNEQYF; J gene: TRBJ2-7; V gene: TRBV7-2
CDR3 protein: CASSLRGFGTPNQPQHF; J gene: TRBJ1-5; V gene: TRBV28
CDR3 protein: CASSFAGPTEKLFF; J gene: TRBJ1-4; V gene: TRBV28
CDR3 protein: CASSLGPGGQETQYF; J gene: TRBJ2-5; V gene: TRBV5-1
CDR3 protein: CASSTTRPGPRVRDTQYF; J gene: TRBJ2-3; V gene: TRBV12-3/TRBV12-4
CDR3 protein: CSALAGGGVETQYF; J gene: TRBJ2-5; V gene: TRBV20-1
CDR3 protein: CASSMTSEVGELFF; J gene: TRBJ2-2; V gene: TRBV5-1
CDR3 protein: CASSPRGRSSGNTIYF; J gene: TRBJ1-3; V gene: TRBV18
CDR3 protein: CSARPGLAANEQFF; J gene: TRBJ2-1; V gene: TRBV20-1
CDR3 protein: CASKPGPIYEQYF; J gene: TRBJ2-7; V gene: TRBV12-3/TRBV12-4
CDR3 protein: CASSVLAGGYNEQFF; J gene: TRBJ2-1; V gene: TRBV25-1
CDR3 protein: CASSLGGTAGNTIYF; J gene: TRBJ1-3; V gene: TRBV7-3
CDR3 protein: CAISETSSGGPMDTQYF; J gene: TRBJ2-3; V gene: TRBV10-3
CDR3 protein: CAISELGGTEAFF; J gene: TRBJ1-1; V gene: TRBV10-3
CDR3 protein: CAWSIRADTQYF; J gene: TRBJ2-3; V gene: TRBV30
CDR3 protein: CAINPSFSTDTQYF; J gene: TRBJ2-3; V gene: TRBV28
CDR3 protein: CASSFIRQGLNEKLFF; J gene: TRBJ1-4; V gene: TRBV12-3/TRBV12-4
CDR3 protein: CSARVPTDRAGGYTF; J gene: TRBJ1-2; V gene: TRBV20-1
CDR3 protein: CASSQWTDTQYF; J gene: TRBJ2-3; V gene: TRBV3-1
CDR3 protein: CASSQDRGTNYGYTF; J gene: TRBJ1-2; V gene: TRBV4-3
CDR3 protein: CASSLVRGGNYGYTF; J gene: TRBJ1-2; V gene: TRBV7-2
CDR3 protein: CASSRPGLAGGNSYEQYF; J gene: TRBJ2-7; V gene: TRBV5-6
CDR3 protein: CSATDSGKTDTQYF; J gene: TRBJ2-3; V gene: TRBV20-1